These 3 T cell receptor beta chains share one sample of origin, sequenced in a study of blood T cells in healthy people across ages. For the second PCR, which ran for roughly 6 to 12 cycles, a sample-barcoded 5' primer and a J-beta primer mix were used. TCRdb re-called the 5' RACE reads through MiXCR, storing one row per CDR3 protein. The data contain under 2 million distinct CDR3 sequences, approximately 32% of them seen just once; the ten biggest clones take up around 11%. Material for sequencing was blood. The receptor source for this set is a woman in her 30s in good health.

The chain combines TRBV5-1 with TRBJ1-1; unclear D gene. CDR1 SGHRS and CDR2 YFSETQ come from the germline V gene. Trimming took off 2 bases at V and 8 bases at J, with 13 bases between the two ends. CDR3 length equals 13 residues. The CDR3 protein is CASSLEPPSEAFF. The CDR3 DNA reads as TGCGCCAGCAGCTTAGAACCCCCCTCAGAAGCTTTCTTT.

The CDR3 is CASRRAREGDTQYF. The CDR3 region has the DNA TGTGCCAGCCGAAGGGCCAGGGAGGGAGATACGCAGTATTTT. The chain employs TRBV27 and TRBJ2-3; 7 nucleotides align to TRBD2. The CDR3 contains 14 residues. The trim removed 8 bases at V and 5 bases at J, leaving 10 bases unmatched. Germline values: CDR1 MNHEY, CDR2 SMNVEV (reference sequence).

In DNA form, the CDR3 reads TGTGCCAGCAGTTCTAAACTGGACAGCTCTGGGGCCAACGTCCTGACTTTC. Translating it yields CASSSKLDSSGANVLTF. The V gene is TRBV28, the J gene TRBJ2-6; D might be TRBD1 (6 bases). Per germline, CDR1 MDHEN and CDR2 SYDVKM. Trimming removed 4 bases from V and 0 bases from J, with 13 bases in between. CDR3 length: 17 amino acids.